These 29 T cell receptor beta chains were sequenced from one sample in a study of cytomegalovirus exposure and HLA in healthy donors. The PCR was carried out with 60 Vbeta primers and 13 Jbeta primers. Assay: immunoSEQ multiplex PCR; the TCRdb copy retains only in-frame clones and omits some. The table lists around 94,000 clones, approximately 78% of them singletons, with roughly 4.5% in the top ten. Sequencing was done on a sample of PBMCs. These receptors all come from a woman in her forties in good health and CMV-seropositive.

This chain connects TRBV5-4 to TRBJ2-1; 8 bases agree with TRBD2. Losses at the gene ends were 10 bases for V and 4 bases for J; bases not matched to a gene: 7. In germline, CDR1 is SGHNT, CDR2 YYREEE (reference sequence). CDR3 length: 13 amino acids. CDR3 nucleotide sequence: TGTGCCTCCGGCGGGAGGAATTACAATGAGCAGTTCTTC. It is translated as CASGGRNYNEQFF.

The V gene is TRBV4-3, the J gene TRBJ2-1; 7 bases are a match to TRBD2. Germline lookup yields CDR1 LGHNA and CDR2 YSLEER. The CDR3 consists of 16 residues. The ends lost 3 bases at V and 0 bases at J; junction bases unmatched: 5. The CDR3 nucleotides read TGCGCCAGCAGCCATCCTACGGGAGGCTCCTACAATGAGCAGTTCTTC. As protein: CASSHPTGGSYNEQFF.

The chain has TRBV18 and TRBJ1-4; 9 nucleotides line up with TRBD1. Looked up from germline, CDR1 is KGHSH and CDR2 is LQKENI. This CDR3 comprises 15 residues. V was pared by 3 bases and J by 8 bases, with 7 bases of the junction left unmatched. The CDR3 nucleotides read TGTGCCAGCTCACCGTCGACAGGGGGGAAAGAAAAACTGTTTTTT. It is translated as CASSPSTGGKEKLFF. The whole variable domain, filled in from reference TRBV18 and TRBJ1-4, reads NAGVMQNPRHLVRRRGQEARLRCSPMKGHSHVYWYRQLPEEGLKFMVYLQKENIIDESGMPKERFSAEFPKEGPSILRIQQVVRGDSAAYFCASSPSTGGKEKLFFGSGTQLSVL.

This rearrangement joins TRBV11-3 to TRBJ2-1; 8 positions agree with TRBD2. The CDR3 extends over 15 amino acids. Germline-derived CDR1 and CDR2 are SGHNT and YENEEA. Trimming cost V 7 bases and J 0 bases; bases outside gene matches: 5. The CDR3 loop reads CASTGGAVSYNEQFF. For the CDR3, the DNA is TGTGCCAGCACCGGGGGGGCCGTCTCCTACAATGAGCAGTTCTTC.

V gene TRBV7-9 combines with J gene TRBJ2-2; no reliable D call. The CDR3 consists of 15 residues. Germline V gives CDR1 SEHNR, CDR2 FQNEAQ (reference sequence). V lost 5 bases and J 2 bases, leaving 12 bases between the germline ends. The chain's CDR3 is CASSPTNINTGELFF. The CDR3 nucleotides are TGTGCCAGCAGCCCCACGAACATAAACACCGGGGAGCTGTTTTTT.

The rearrangement links TRBV7-2 to TRBJ2-3; 7 bases are a match to TRBD2. CDR3 size: 16 residues. Germline CDR1 SGHTA, CDR2 FQGNSA. V trimming: 5 bases; J trimming: 2 bases; junction bases outside the gene matches: 10. CDR3 sequence reads: CASSRYGTTATDTQYF. The CDR3 bases are TGTGCCAGCAGCCGTTATGGGACTACAGCCACAGATACGCAGTATTTT. Filled out from reference TRBV7-2 and TRBJ2-3, the complete variable domain reads GAGVSQSPSNKVTEKGKDVELRCDPISGHTALYWYRQSLGQGLEFLIYFQGNSAPDKSGLPSDRFSAERTGGSVSTLTIQRTQQEDSAVYLCASSRYGTTATDTQYFGPGTRLTVL.

The chain is built from TRBV9 and TRBJ2-7, with 8 bases fitting TRBD2. The CDR3 has 14 amino acids. V trimming: 7 bases; J trimming: 4 bases; junction bases outside the gene matches: 10. Germline-derived CDR1 and CDR2 are SGDLS and YYNGEE. DNA for the CDR3: TGTGCCAGCTCAATAGGTAGCGGGATATACGAGCAGTACTTC. This codes for CASSIGSGIYEQYF. Full variable domain (outside the CDR3, taken from reference TRBV9 and TRBJ2-7): DSGVTQTPKHLITATGQRVTLRCSPRSGDLSVYWYQQSLDQGLQFLIQYYNGEERAKGNILERFSAQQFPDLHSELNLSSLELGDSALYFCASSIGSGIYEQYFGPGTRLTVT.

The V call is TRBV27, the J call TRBJ1-4; 9 bases agree with TRBD1. The CDR3 length is 16 residues. CDR1 and CDR2 (germline): MNHEY, SMNVEV (reference sequence). The V gene end was trimmed by 6 bases and the J gene end by 7 bases; junction bases not matched to a gene: 12. CDR3 amino acids: CASSQAPGTGTEKLFF. The CDR3 DNA reads TGTGCCAGCAGCCAAGCTCCCGGGACAGGGACTGAAAAACTGTTTTTT. Together with reference TRBV27 and TRBJ1-4, the CDR3 gives the full variable domain: EAQVTQNPRYLITVTGKKLTVTCSQNMNHEYMSWYRQDPGLGLRQIYYSMNVEVTDKGDVPEGYKVSRKEKRNFPLILESPSPNQTSLYFCASSQAPGTGTEKLFFGSGTQLSVL.

The chain is built from TRBV18 and TRBJ2-1; 11 bases agree with TRBD2. V lost 2 bases, J lost 8 bases, and 14 bases stayed unmatched. The CDR3 totals 18 residues. Germline CDR1 reads KGHSH; CDR2 reads LQKENI. The CDR3, as DNA: TGTGCCAGCTCACCAGCAACTAGCGGGAGCCTCGAGATGTATGAGCAGTTCTTC. Its protein is CASSPATSGSLEMYEQFF.

A few counts support this clone. The J gene is TRBJ1-6, the V gene TRBV6-5; weak D call: TRBD1 (5 bases). The V gene's germline CDR1 is MNHEY and CDR2 SVGAGI. The CDR3 is 13 residues long. V was shortened by 4 bases and J by 7 bases, with 8 bases between the two germline ends. In DNA form, the CDR3 reads TGTGCCAGCAGTTCCAGGGTGAATTCACCCCTCCACTTT. It specifies CASSSRVNSPLHF.

V and J are TRBV6-5 and TRBJ2-7; the match to TRBD2 covers 10 bases. Germline V gene sequence: CDR1 MNHEY, CDR2 SVGAGI. This CDR3 has 15 amino acids. The junction had 8 bases not matched to a gene; V was cut back by 6 bases and J by 3 bases. CDR3 sequence (DNA): TGTGCCAGCAGAGCTAGCGGGAGTACATTCTACGAGCAGTACTTC. Protein: CASRASGSTFYEQYF.

This rearrangement joins TRBV7-2 to TRBJ2-5; D remains unclear. The assigned J gene may be wrong: the sequence end matches TRBJ2-7 better. Per germline, CDR1 SGHTA and CDR2 FQGNSA. There are 10 residues in the CDR3. The CDR3 DNA reads as TGTGCCAGCAGAGATCACGAGCAGTACTTC. It encodes CASRDHEQYF.

This clone occurred a few times. The chain couples TRBV27 to TRBJ2-2; 13 bases are a match to TRBD2. The length of the CDR3 is 16 residues. The germline gives CDR1 MNHEY, CDR2 SMNVEV (reference sequence). Trimming removed 5 bases from V and 4 bases from J; junction bases left unmatched: 4. CDR3 nucleotide sequence: TGTGCCAGCAGTCTGGGACTAGCGGGATTCACCGGGGAGCTGTTTTTT. Amino acids: CASSLGLAGFTGELFF.

The chain carries TRBV19 and TRBJ1-1; 7 bases match TRBD1. CDR1 and CDR2 from the germline V gene are LNHDA and SQIVND (reference sequence). The CDR3 sequence is 10 residues long. V shed 9 bases and J 7 bases; nucleotides not matched to a gene: 2. The CDR3 DNA reads TGTGCCAGCCGACAGGGTGAAGCTTTCTTT. This translates into CASRQGEAFF.

V is TRBV7-9 and J is TRBJ2-1; tentatively, D is TRBD2 (6 bases). V was clipped by 5 bases and J by 0 bases, with 17 bases between them. CDR1 is SEHNR and CDR2 is FQNEAQ in the germline V gene (reference sequence). This CDR3 is 17 amino acids long. CDR3 bases: TGTGCCAGCAGCCACCTATCGGCGGGATTCTCCTACAATGAGCAGTTCTTC. Translation: CASSHLSAGFSYNEQFF.

The gene calls are TRBV5-4 and TRBJ2-1; TRBD1 agrees at 7 bases. Trimming removed 4 bases from V and 8 bases from J; junction bases left unmatched: 9. The CDR3 totals 14 residues. Germline assignment: CDR1 SGHNT and CDR2 YYREEE (reference sequence). The CDR3 DNA sequence: TGTGCCAGCAGCCGACAGGGATCAGCTGATGAGCAGTTCTTC. Protein sequence: CASSRQGSADEQFF.

There are a few counts of this clone. The rearrangement uses TRBV27 and TRBJ2-5, with TRBD1 as a possible D gene (5 bases). Germline CDR1 reads MNHEY; CDR2 reads SMNVEV (reference sequence). V lost 5 bases, J lost 1 base, and 8 bases lay in between. The CDR3 is 13 amino acids. The CDR3 DNA sequence: TGTGCCAGCAGTCCCAGGGCCCAAGAGACCCAGTACTTC. Amino acids: CASSPRAQETQYF.

The chain links TRBV1 to TRBJ2-7; the table's D gene call, TRBD2, was not cross checked with the DNA. TRBV1 is a pseudogene locus. The CDR3 covers 15 residues. The CDR3 coding sequence is TGCACCAGCAGCCGGACTAGCGGGACCTCCTACGAGCAGTACTTC. Protein product: CTSSRTSGTSYEQYF.

Remarks on this clone: At one end, the junction sequence differs from germline, possibly due to a read error. The chain has TRBV7-9 and TRBJ1-3; 8 bases line up with TRBD1. Germline assignment: CDR1 SEHNR and CDR2 FQNEAQ (reference sequence). The CDR3 loop spans 15 amino acids. The CDR3 DNA reads as TGTGCCAGCAGCTACCCCCAGGGGGCTGGGAACACCATATATTTT. This codes for CASSYPQGAGNTIYF.

The CDR3 protein is CASSIVGGPTGELFF. DNA for the CDR3: TGTGCCAGTAGTATAGTGGGGGGGCCCACCGGGGAGCTGTTTTTT. The V call is TRBV19, the J call TRBJ2-2, with D maybe TRBD2 (7 bases). This CDR3 contains 15 residues. Trimming shortened V by 1 base and J by 4 bases, and 10 bases separated the two germline ends. Germline V gene sequence: CDR1 LNHDA, CDR2 SQIVND (reference sequence). The entire variable domain, with the rest obtained from reference TRBV19 and TRBJ2-2, is as follows: DGGITQSPKYLFRKEGQNVTLSCEQNLNHDAMYWYRQDPGQGLRLIYYSQIVNDFQKGDIAEGYSVSREKKESFPLTVTSAQKNPTAFYLCASSIVGGPTGELFFGEGSRLTVL.

V usage is TRBV5-4 and J usage is TRBJ2-1; D perhaps matches TRBD2 (6 bases). From germline, CDR1 is SGHNT and CDR2 YYREEE (reference sequence). The CDR3 has 15 residues. V lost 4 bases, J lost 5 bases, and 16 bases lay in between. CDR3 protein: CASSPGVGGNNEQFF. CDR3 in DNA: TGTGCCAGCAGCCCCGGCGTGGGGGGAAACAATGAGCAGTTCTTC.

The rearrangement uses TRBV11-2 and TRBJ1-5; D unresolved. Germline V gene lookup returns CDR1 SGHAT and CDR2 FQNNGV. CDR3 length equals 13 residues. The germline V and J ends were trimmed by 0 bases and 4 bases, with 4 bases remaining between them. CDR3 protein: CASSLDRNQPQHF. As DNA, the CDR3 is TGTGCCAGCAGCTTAGATCGGAATCAGCCCCAGCATTTT.

This rearrangement joins TRBV4-1 to TRBJ2-5; tentatively, D is TRBD2 (5 bases). Trimming cost V 3 bases and J 5 bases, with 16 bases left between them. Germline loops: CDR1 MGHRA, CDR2 YSYEKL. The CDR3 loop spans 15 amino acids. CDR3 in amino acids: CASSHLDSDWETQYF. The CDR3 region has the DNA TGCGCCAGCAGCCATTTGGACTCCGATTGGGAGACCCAGTACTTC.

The chain carries TRBV28 and TRBJ1-1; the D gene is possibly TRBD1 (6 bases). The V end was cut by 3 bases, the J end by 9 bases, with 11 bases between. Germline-derived CDR1 and CDR2 are MDHEN and SYDVKM. This CDR3 region has 12 residues. CDR3 DNA: TGTGCCAGCAGTTTGTCACAGGGCCAAGCTTTCTTT. It specifies CASSLSQGQAFF.

A few counts support this clone. Other DNA sequences in this specimen translate into the identical CDR3. The rearrangement links TRBV27 to TRBJ1-1, with D possibly matching TRBD1 (5 bases). Per germline, CDR1 MNHEY and CDR2 SMNVEV (reference sequence). This CDR3 is 13 amino acids long. The V end was cut by 5 bases, the J end by 0 bases, with 7 bases between. CDR3 sequence reads: CASSLQVNTEAFF. CDR3 bases: TGTGCCAGCAGTCTACAGGTGAACACTGAAGCTTTCTTT.

The V and J genes are TRBV5-1 and TRBJ2-2; a possible D gene is TRBD1 (5 bases). V shed 2 bases and J shed 1 base, with 12 bases lying between them. Looked up from germline, CDR1 is SGHRS and CDR2 is YFSETQ. CDR3 size: 16 residues. The CDR3 sequence is CASSFSGQMNTGELFF. Written as DNA, the CDR3 is TGCGCCAGCAGCTTCTCCGGACAAATGAACACCGGGGAGCTGTTTTTT.

The V and J genes are TRBV7-9 and TRBJ2-2; the match to TRBD1 covers 8 bases. Trimming at V came to 5 bases and at J to 2 bases, leaving 10 bases not matched to a gene. The CDR3 contains 17 residues. The germline CDR1 and CDR2 sequences are SEHNR and FQNEAQ (reference sequence). In DNA, the CDR3 is TGTGCCAGCAGCAGACTACCGGGACAGGATAACACCGGGGAGCTGTTTTTT. Translating gives CASSRLPGQDNTGELFF.

The chain joins TRBV5-1 to TRBJ2-3, with TRBD2 matching 7 bases. Unmatched junction bases numbered 9, after V lost 2 bases and J lost 6 bases. The CDR3 is 15 amino acids. CDR1 and CDR2 (germline): SGHRS, YFSETQ. The CDR3 bases are TGCGCCAGCAGCTTAGTGAGCGGGACGGTTGATACGCAGTATTTT. This codes for CASSLVSGTVDTQYF.

This clone was seen a few times. This chain uses TRBV4-1 with TRBJ1-4; D perhaps matches TRBD1 (5 bases). V lost 0 bases and J 7 bases, leaving 9 bases between the germline ends. This CDR3 contains 14 residues. Per germline, CDR1 MGHRA and CDR2 YSYEKL. For the CDR3, the DNA is TGCGCCAGCAGCCAAGATTTGGGGGGTGAAAAACTGTTTTTT. Translated: CASSQDLGGEKLFF.